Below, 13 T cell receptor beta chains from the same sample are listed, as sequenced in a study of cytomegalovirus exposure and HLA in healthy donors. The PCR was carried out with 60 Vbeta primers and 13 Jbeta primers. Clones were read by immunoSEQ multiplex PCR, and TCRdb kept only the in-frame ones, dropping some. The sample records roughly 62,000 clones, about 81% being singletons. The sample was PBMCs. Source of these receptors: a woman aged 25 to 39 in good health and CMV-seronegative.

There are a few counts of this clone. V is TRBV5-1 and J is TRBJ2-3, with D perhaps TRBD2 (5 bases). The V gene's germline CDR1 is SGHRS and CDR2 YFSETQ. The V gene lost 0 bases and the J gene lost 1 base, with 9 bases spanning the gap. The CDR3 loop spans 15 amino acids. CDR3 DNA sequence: TGCGCCAGCAGCTTGGGGGGAGCCCGCACAGATACGCAGTATTTT. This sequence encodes CASSLGGARTDTQYF.

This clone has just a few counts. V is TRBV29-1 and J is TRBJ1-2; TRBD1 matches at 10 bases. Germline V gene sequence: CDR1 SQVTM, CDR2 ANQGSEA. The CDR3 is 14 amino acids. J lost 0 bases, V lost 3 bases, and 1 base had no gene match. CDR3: CSVEGTGANYGYTF. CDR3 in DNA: TGCAGCGTTGAGGGGACAGGGGCTAACTATGGCTACACCTTC.

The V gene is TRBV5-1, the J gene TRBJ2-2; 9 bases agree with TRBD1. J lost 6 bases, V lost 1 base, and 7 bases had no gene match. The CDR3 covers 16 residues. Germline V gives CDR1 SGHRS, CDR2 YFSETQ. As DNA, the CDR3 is TGCGCCAGCAGCTTGTTACCGGGACAGGGTTCCGGGGAGCTGTTTTTT. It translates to CASSLLPGQGSGELFF.

The CDR3 sequence is CASSFLLAGGSDTQYF. The DNA for the CDR3 is TGTGCCAGCAGCTTCTTACTAGCGGGTGGGTCAGATACGCAGTATTTT. The genes are TRBV11-2 and TRBJ2-3; TRBD2 agrees at 9 bases. Germline lookup yields CDR1 SGHAT and CDR2 FQNNGV. The CDR3 totals 16 residues. J was trimmed by 4 bases and V by 3 bases; bases with no gene match: 8. Combining the CDR3 with reference TRBV11-2 and TRBJ2-3 gives the whole variable domain EAGVAQSPRYKIIEKRQSVAFWCNPISGHATLYWYQQILGQGPKLLIQFQNNGVVDDSQLPKDRFSAERLKGVDSTLKIQPAKLEDSAVYLCASSFLLAGGSDTQYFGPGTRLTVL.

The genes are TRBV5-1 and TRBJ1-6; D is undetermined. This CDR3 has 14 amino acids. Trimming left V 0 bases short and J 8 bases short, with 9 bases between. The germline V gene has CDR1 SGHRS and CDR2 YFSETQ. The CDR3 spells CASSLDVTDSPLHF. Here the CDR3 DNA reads TGCGCCAGCAGCTTGGACGTCACGGATTCACCCCTCCACTTT.

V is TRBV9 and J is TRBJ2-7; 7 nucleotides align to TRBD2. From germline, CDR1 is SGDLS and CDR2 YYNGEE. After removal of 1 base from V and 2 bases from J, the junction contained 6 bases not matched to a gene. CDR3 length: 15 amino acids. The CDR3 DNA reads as TGTGCCAGCAGCGTAAGGGGAGGGGCCGCCTACGAGCAGTACTTC. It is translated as CASSVRGGAAYEQYF.

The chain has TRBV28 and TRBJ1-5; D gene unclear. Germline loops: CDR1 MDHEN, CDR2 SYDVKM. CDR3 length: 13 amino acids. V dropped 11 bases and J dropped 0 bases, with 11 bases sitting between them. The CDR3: CASSNYSNQPQHF. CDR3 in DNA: TGTGCCTCCTCAAACTATAGCAATCAGCCCCAGCATTTT.

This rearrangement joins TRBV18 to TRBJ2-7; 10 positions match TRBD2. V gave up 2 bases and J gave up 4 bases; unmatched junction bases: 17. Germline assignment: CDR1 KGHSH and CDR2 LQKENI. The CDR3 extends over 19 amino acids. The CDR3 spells CASSPSGDLAGEGYYEQYV. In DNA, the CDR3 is TGTGCCAGCTCACCATCGGGAGACCTAGCGGGAGAAGGGTATTACGAGCAGTACGTC.

The CDR3 DNA sequence: TGCGCCAGCAGCCAAGAAGAATGGGCGGGAGGGCCCTACGAGCAGTACTTC. This codes for CASSQEEWAGGPYEQYF. The chain employs TRBV4-1 and TRBJ2-7, with 9 bases that match TRBD2. The trim removed 0 bases at V and 2 bases at J, leaving 8 bases unmatched. CDR1 and CDR2 (germline): MGHRA, YSYEKL. The CDR3 is 17 residues long.

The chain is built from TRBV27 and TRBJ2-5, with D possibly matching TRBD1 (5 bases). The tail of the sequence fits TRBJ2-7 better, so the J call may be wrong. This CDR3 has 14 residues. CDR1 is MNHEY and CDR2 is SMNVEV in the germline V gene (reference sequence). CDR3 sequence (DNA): TGTGCCAGCAGTCCGCCCACAGGTCCCTACGAGCAGTACTTC. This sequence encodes CASSPPTGPYEQYF.

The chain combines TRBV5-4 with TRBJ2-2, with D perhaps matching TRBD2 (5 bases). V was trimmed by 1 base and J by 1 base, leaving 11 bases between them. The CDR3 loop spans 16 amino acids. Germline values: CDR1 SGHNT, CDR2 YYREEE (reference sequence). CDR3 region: CASSLSFSENTGELFF. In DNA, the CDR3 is TGTGCCAGCAGCTTGTCTTTTAGCGAGAACACCGGGGAGCTGTTTTTT.

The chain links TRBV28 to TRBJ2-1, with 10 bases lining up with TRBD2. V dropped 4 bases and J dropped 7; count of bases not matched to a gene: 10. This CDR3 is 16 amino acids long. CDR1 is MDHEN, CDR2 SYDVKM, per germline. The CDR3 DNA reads TGTGCCAGCAGTTCAACGGGACTAGCGACGGAGAATGAGCAGTTCTTC. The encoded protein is CASSSTGLATENEQFF.

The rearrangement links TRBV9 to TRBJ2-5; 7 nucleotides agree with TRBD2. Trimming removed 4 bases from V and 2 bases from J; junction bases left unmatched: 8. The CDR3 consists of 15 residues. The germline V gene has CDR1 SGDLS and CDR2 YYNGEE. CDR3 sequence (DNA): TGTGCCAGCAGCCCCCCGGGGGGAGGGCAAGAGACCCAGTACTTC. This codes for CASSPPGGGQETQYF.